The 17 T cell receptor beta chains below were found in one sample sequenced in a study of blood T cell repertoires in COVID-19. Measured with immunoSEQ multiplex PCR; TCRdb has only the in-frame clones, and not every one. The sample lists some 100,000 clones; 75% to 90% were seen once. The sequenced material came from peripheral blood. These receptors all come from a woman in her seventies with active or convalescent COVID-19.

V is TRBV11-2 and J is TRBJ2-1, with 8 bases fitting TRBD2. The junction had 15 bases not matched to a gene; V was cut back by 4 bases and J by 10 bases. From germline, CDR1 is SGHAT and CDR2 FQNNGV. The CDR3 runs 16 residues. The CDR3: CASSSDLSGAPGEQFF. As DNA, the CDR3 is TGTGCCAGCAGCTCGGACCTTAGCGGGGCCCCAGGGGAGCAGTTCTTC.

J is TRBJ2-7 and V is TRBV5-1; a weak D match, TRBD1 (5 bases). Germline CDR1 is SGHRS and CDR2 is YFSETQ. The CDR3 runs to 12 residues. The ends were cut back, 3 bases at V and 5 bases at J, with 9 bases in the middle. The CDR3 DNA sequence: TGCGCCAGCAGCTCCCAGGGTCACGAGCAGTACTTC. It encodes CASSSQGHEQYF.

J is TRBJ1-2 and V is TRBV20-1, with D unresolved. The V and J ends lost 3 bases and 1 base respectively, with 9 bases between them. CDR3 length equals 13 residues. Germline loops: CDR1 DFQATT, CDR2 SNEGSKA (reference sequence). CDR3: CSASDRHNYGYTF. The CDR3 DNA is TGCAGTGCTAGTGACCGACATAACTATGGCTACACCTTC.

The chain has TRBV29-1 and TRBJ1-1, with a possible D match to TRBD1 (6 bases). The germline gives CDR1 SQVTM, CDR2 ANQGSEA. V was cut by 4 bases and J by 2 bases, with 11 bases left in between. This CDR3 has 13 residues. Written as DNA, the CDR3 is TGCAGCGTTGTAGGGGGGGGAAACACTGAAGCTTTCTTT. It codes for CSVVGGGNTEAFF.

V usage is TRBV4-3 and J usage is TRBJ2-5; 9 bases line up with TRBD2. In germline, CDR1 is LGHNA, CDR2 YSLEER. Trimming at V came to 1 base and at J to 5 bases, leaving 2 bases not matched to a gene. CDR3 length equals 14 residues. The CDR3 region has the DNA TGCGCCAGCAGCCAAGGGCTAGCGGGGGAGACCCAGTACTTC. Protein product: CASSQGLAGETQYF.

This clone came up a few times. The rearrangement joins TRBV29-1 to TRBJ1-1, with D possibly matching TRBD1 (6 bases). Germline loops: CDR1 SQVTM, CDR2 ANQGSEA. Trimming removed 4 bases at V and 1 base at J, with 13 bases between. This CDR3 region has 14 residues. The CDR3 DNA reads TGCAGCGTTGCCTCAAGGGGGGGGAACACTGAAGCTTTCTTT. It yields the protein CSVASRGGNTEAFF.

This clone was seen more than once but under ten times. The chain is built from TRBV27 and TRBJ1-3; unclear D gene. CDR1 MNHEY and CDR2 SMNVEV come from the germline V gene (reference sequence). The CDR3 is 15 amino acids. The ends were cut back, 6 bases at V and 0 bases at J, with 12 bases in the middle. In nucleotides, the CDR3 is TGTGCCAGCAGAGGGAGTTCTGGCTCTGGAAACACCATATATTTT. Translating it yields CASRGSSGSGNTIYF.

This clone was seen just once. J is TRBJ2-7 and V is TRBV25-1, with no clear D. This CDR3 is 13 amino acids long. Germline CDR1 MGHDK, CDR2 SYGVNS. Trimming removed 1 base from V and 4 bases from J, with 8 bases in between. CDR3 loop: CASSESHGYEQYF. CDR3 in DNA: TGTGCCAGCAGTGAATCCCACGGGTACGAGCAGTACTTC.

The chain joins TRBV5-1 to TRBJ1-4; D is ambiguous. The V end was cut by 4 bases, the J end by 0 bases, with 10 bases between. Germline lookup yields CDR1 SGHRS and CDR2 YFSETQ. The CDR3 has 15 amino acids. The DNA for the CDR3 is TGCGCCAGCAGCCCCCAGTTCTCAACTAATGAAAAACTGTTTTTT. Protein product: CASSPQFSTNEKLFF. The full variable domain, with the rest looked up from reference TRBV5-1 and TRBJ1-4, is KAGVTQTPRYLIKTRGQQVTLSCSPISGHRSVSWYQQTPGQGLQFLFEYFSETQRNKGNFPGRFSGRQFSNSRSEMNVSTLELGDSALYLCASSPQFSTNEKLFFGSGTQLSVL.

There are a few counts of this clone. The rearrangement links TRBV24-1 to TRBJ2-3, with 11 bases lining up with TRBD1. The CDR3 runs to 16 residues. Germline CDR1 is KGHDR and CDR2 is SFDVKD. V lost 3 bases and J lost 5; bases outside the gene matches: 6. DNA of the CDR3: TGTGCCACCAGTGATAAAGGACAGGGGGCTGAAGATACGCAGTATTTT. Its protein is CATSDKGQGAEDTQYF.

This chain connects TRBV30 to TRBJ2-1; 8 positions match TRBD2. Looked up from germline, CDR1 is GTSNPN and CDR2 is SVGIG (reference sequence). The trim removed 5 bases at V and 5 bases at J, leaving 8 bases unmatched. The CDR3 length is 14 residues. The CDR3 DNA follows: TGTGCCTGGGAGGGCCGGGGGGGCAACAATGAGCAGTTCTTC. As protein: CAWEGRGGNNEQFF.

In DNA, the CDR3 is TGTGCCAGCAGTTTACAATCTGAAGCTTTCTTT. This codes for CASSLQSEAFF. The J gene is TRBJ1-1, the V gene TRBV28, with no clear D. Germline lookup yields CDR1 MDHEN and CDR2 SYDVKM. The CDR3 is 11 residues long. V was clipped by 2 bases and J by 6 bases, with 4 bases between them.

This clone was seen once. This chain connects TRBV30 to TRBJ2-5; possibly TRBD2 for D (6 bases). Germline V gene lookup returns CDR1 GTSNPN and CDR2 SVGIG (reference sequence). V was trimmed by 3 bases and J by 5 bases, leaving 16 bases between them. The CDR3 is 14 residues long. The chain's CDR3 is CAWREGGRGETQYF. CDR3 sequence (DNA): TGTGCCTGGAGGGAAGGAGGGAGAGGGGAGACCCAGTACTTC.

The chain couples TRBV29-1 to TRBJ2-1; D might be TRBD2 (6 bases). Germline loops: CDR1 SQVTM, CDR2 ANQGSEA. Trimming shortened V by 4 bases and J by 0 bases, and 13 bases separated the two germline ends. This CDR3 contains 15 residues. As DNA, the CDR3 is TGCAGCGTTGGGGGCGGGATAAGCTCCTACAATGAGCAGTTCTTC. Translating gives CSVGGGISSYNEQFF.

This clone was observed a single time. The CDR3: CASAGTGGRAGGYNEQFF. The CDR3 DNA reads TGTGCCAGCGCCGGAACAGGCGGACGGGCGGGAGGTTACAATGAGCAGTTCTTC. V gene TRBV2 combines with J gene TRBJ2-1; 8 positions match TRBD2. The junction had 19 bases not matched to a gene; V was cut back by 8 bases and J by 4 bases. The CDR3 covers 18 residues. CDR1 SNHLY and CDR2 FYNNEI come from the germline V gene.

This chain links TRBV19 with TRBJ1-1, with 12 bases identical to TRBD1. The germline gives CDR1 LNHDA, CDR2 SQIVND (reference sequence). CDR3 length equals 18 residues. J gave up 4 bases and V 3 bases, and 12 bases lay outside the gene matches. CDR3 region: CASSIRGGTGGRSTEAFF. CDR3 sequence (DNA): TGTGCCAGTAGTATTAGGGGTGGGACAGGGGGCAGGAGCACTGAAGCTTTCTTT.

The chain joins TRBV5-4 to TRBJ2-2; 7 positions match TRBD2. The CDR3 sequence is 16 residues long. With 0 bases clipped from V and 2 bases from J, the junction kept 4 bases outside the gene matches. The germline V gene encodes CDR1 SGHNT and CDR2 YYREEE (reference sequence). Written as DNA, the CDR3 is TGTGCCAGCAGCTTGGCTCCTAGCGGCAACACCGGGGAGCTGTTTTTT. Translating gives CASSLAPSGNTGELFF.